The clone carrying this T cell receptor beta chain was observed at least ten times. Its antigen remains unknown. These data come from a study of CD8 T cells in ankylosing spondylitis. TCRdb redid the calling of the 5' RACE reads with MiXCR, one entry per CDR3 protein. The sample comprises about 39,000 distinct CDR3 sequences, over 2.5% of which are singletons, and 2.5% to 3% rests with the top ten. This CDR3 is 15 amino acids long. The V and J ends lost 3 bases and 0 bases respectively, with 10 bases between them. The germline V gene encodes CDR1 SGDLS and CDR2 YYNGEE. Findings and limits, study-wide: Apparently characteristic of ankylosing spondylitis blood was a TCR beta motif (fewer than ten highly homologous variants).

This sequence was found in a male donor with ankylosing spondylitis or in good health (not recorded which). The chain links TRBV9 to TRBJ1-5, with a tentative D call TRBD1 (6 bases). The sample was blood, either unsorted or a sorted T cell fraction (not recorded which). CDR3 bases: TGTGCCAGCAGCGGAGGACAGTATAGCAATCAGCCCCAGCATTTT. Its protein product is CASSGGQYSNQPQHF.